The next 6 T cell receptor beta chains were all read from a single sample in a study of T cells in Graves' hyperthyroidism and ophthalmopathy. The source material, RNA transcripts, was used to amplify TCR beta CDR3 regions. A set of HTBI primers served as the primers for a first-round RT-PCR of the TCR CDR3. From the multiplex PCR reads, TCRdb called clonotypes with MiXCR, one entry per CDR3 protein. The repertoire has more than 500,000 distinct CDR3 sequences, around 45% of them found once; the top ten carry around 19%. The sample comprised peripheral blood or thyroid tissue (not recorded which). Receptors originate from an adult woman with Graves' disease, either hyperthyroidism or ophthalmopathy (not recorded which).

This clonotype was seen only a few times. A read error is possible here, since a much larger clone lies one base away. The V and J genes are TRBV12-3 or TRBV12-4 and TRBJ1-2; D not certain. The CDR3 contains 13 residues. The V end was cut by 8 bases, the J end by 4 bases, with 14 bases between. The CDR3 is CASPSDSTYGYTF. CDR3 in DNA: TGTGCCAGCCCTAGCGACTCCACCTATGGCTACACCTTC.

V is TRBV29-1 and J is TRBJ2-7, with 10 bases lining up with TRBD2. This CDR3 comprises 14 residues. Trimming removed 2 bases from V and 2 bases from J; junction bases left unmatched: 3. From germline, CDR1 is SQVTM and CDR2 ANQGSEA. CDR3 coding DNA: TGCAGCGTTGAAACTAGCGGGATCCCCTACGAGCAGTACTTC. It specifies CSVETSGIPYEQYF.

CDR3 coding DNA: TGTGCCAGCAGTCCCGAGCGGGCGGCCTACGAGCAGTACTTC. Encoded protein: CASSPERAAYEQYF. The rearrangement links TRBV11-1 to TRBJ2-7, with D perhaps matching TRBD2 (6 bases). This CDR3 spans 14 amino acids. Germline CDR1 and CDR2: SGHAT and FQDESV (reference sequence). V lost 6 bases and J 2 bases, leaving 14 bases between the germline ends.

This clonotype was seen more than once but under ten times. This chain links TRBV12-3 or TRBV12-4 with TRBJ2-6, with D possibly called TRBD1 or TRBD2 (5 bases each). CDR3 length: 14 residues. Trimming shortened V by 3 bases and J by 4 bases, and 7 bases separated the two germline ends. DNA for the CDR3: TGTGCCAGCAGTTTCGGGGCGGGGGCCAACGTCCTGACTTTC. It yields the protein CASSFGAGANVLTF.

The rearrangement joins TRBV15 to TRBJ1-1, with unresolved D. V was clipped by 3 bases and J by 1 base, with 9 bases between them. The germline V gene has CDR1 LNHNV and CDR2 YYDKDF (reference sequence). This CDR3 comprises 14 residues. The CDR3, as DNA: TGTGCCACCAGCAGCTTAGGATGGAACACTGAAGCTTTCTTT. Protein product: CATSSLGWNTEAFF. Filled out from reference TRBV15 and TRBJ1-1, the complete variable domain reads DAMVIQNPRYQVTQFGKPVTLSCSQTLNHNVMYWYQQKSSQAPKLLFHYYDKDFNNEADTPDNFQSRRPNTSFCFLDIRSPGLGDTAMYLCATSSLGWNTEAFFGQGTRLTVV.

The chain is built from TRBV15 and TRBJ1-2; unclear D gene. The CDR3 loop spans 14 amino acids. Germline CDR1 reads LNHNV; CDR2 reads YYDKDF (reference sequence). Trimming removed 3 bases from V and 8 bases from J, with 16 bases in between. CDR3 sequence: CATSSVGTLGGYTF. The CDR3, as DNA: TGTGCCACCAGCAGCGTAGGCACCCTCGGAGGCTACACCTTC.